A selection of T cell receptor beta chains follows, all from one sample in a study of blood T cell repertoires in COVID-19. The method was immunoSEQ multiplex PCR; TCRdb's version includes in-frame clones alone and lacks a portion of them. This sample has approximately 300,000 clones, with around 85% found just once. The sequenced material came from peripheral blood. The receptors come from a woman in her 50s with active or convalescent COVID-19. The CDR3 runs from the conserved cysteine through the conserved F or W. Each record gives: V gene, D gene, clone size, J gene, CDR3 DNA, CDR3 protein. A D gene is named only where the DNA matches it firmly. Some rows have no size entry. The others give once, few or many, or a class for an expanded clone.

v_gene: TRBV12-3/TRBV12-4
d_gene: NA
abundance: NA
j_gene: TRBJ1-5
CDR3nt: TGTGCCAGCAGTTTTAGTCTTTTCCAGCCCCAGCATTTT
CDR3aa: CASSFSLFQPQHF

v_gene: TRBV5-1
d_gene: TRBD2
abundance: NA
j_gene: TRBJ2-7
CDR3nt: TGCGCCAGCAGCGGGGGACTAGCGGGAGTTACCGAGCAGTACTTC
CDR3aa: CASSGGLAGVTEQYF

v_gene: TRBV25-1
d_gene: TRBD1
abundance: NA
j_gene: TRBJ1-6
CDR3nt: TGTGCCAGCAGTGGTTCGACAGGGAGCTCCTATAATTCACCCCTCCACTTT
CDR3aa: CASSGSTGSSYNSPLHF

v_gene: TRBV7-9
d_gene: TRBD1
abundance: NA
j_gene: TRBJ1-4
CDR3nt: TGTGCCAGCAGCACCACCGGGACAGTAAATGAAAAACTGTTTTTT
CDR3aa: CASSTTGTVNEKLFF

v_gene: TRBV5-5
d_gene: NA
abundance: NA
j_gene: TRBJ1-1
CDR3nt: TGTGCCAGCAGCGCAGGACAGACCATGAACACTGAAGCTTTCTTT
CDR3aa: CASSAGQTMNTEAFF

v_gene: TRBV18
d_gene: NA
abundance: NA
j_gene: TRBJ1-2
CDR3nt: TGTGCCAGCTCACCGACGGGGAAGGACGGCTACACCTTC
CDR3aa: CASSPTGKDGYTF

v_gene: TRBV6-5
d_gene: TRBD1
abundance: NA
j_gene: TRBJ1-2
CDR3nt: TGTGCCAGCAGTTACTCGGGACAGTACTATGGCTACACCTTC
CDR3aa: CASSYSGQYYGYTF

v_gene: TRBV2
d_gene: NA
abundance: NA
j_gene: TRBJ1-1
CDR3nt: TGTGCCAGCAGTGTAGGGGTGAACACTGAAGCTTTCTTT
CDR3aa: CASSVGVNTEAFF

v_gene: TRBV2
d_gene: TRBD1
abundance: NA
j_gene: TRBJ2-5
CDR3nt: TGTGCCAGCAGTGAAAGGACAGGGATACAAGAGACCCAGTACTTC
CDR3aa: CASSERTGIQETQYF

v_gene: TRBV2
d_gene: NA
abundance: NA
j_gene: TRBJ1-2
CDR3nt: TGTGCCAGTGACCGGGACCCCGGGGGTGGCTACACCTTC
CDR3aa: CASDRDPGGGYTF

v_gene: TRBV25-1
d_gene: TRBD2
abundance: NA
j_gene: TRBJ2-5
CDR3nt: TGTGCCAGCAGCCGGGGGGGGATCCAAGAGACCCAGTACTTC
CDR3aa: CASSRGGIQETQYF

v_gene: TRBV18
d_gene: NA
abundance: once
j_gene: TRBJ2-3
CDR3nt: TGTGCCAGCTCACCCCTTTCAGGTAGCACAGATACGCAGTATTTT
CDR3aa: CASSPLSGSTDTQYF

v_gene: TRBV28
d_gene: NA
abundance: NA
j_gene: TRBJ2-1
CDR3nt: TGTGCCAGCAGTTTAGGGGGGGGGCCCTACAATGAGCAGTTCTTC
CDR3aa: CASSLGGGPYNEQFF

v_gene: TRBV5-6
d_gene: NA
abundance: NA
j_gene: TRBJ1-2
CDR3nt: TGTGCCAGCAGCTTTGGTACCAGGGTCGGCTACACCTTC
CDR3aa: CASSFGTRVGYTF

v_gene: TRBV6-5
d_gene: NA
abundance: NA
j_gene: TRBJ2-1
CDR3nt: TGTGCCAGCAGTTACTCGATTGGAGAATACAATGAGCAGTTCTTC
CDR3aa: CASSYSIGEYNEQFF

v_gene: TRBV12-3/TRBV12-4
d_gene: NA
abundance: NA
j_gene: TRBJ2-1
CDR3nt: TGTGCCAGCAGTTCCCTACTCAATGAGCAGTTCTTC
CDR3aa: CASSSLLNEQFF

v_gene: TRBV7-8
d_gene: NA
abundance: NA
j_gene: TRBJ2-7
CDR3nt: TGTGCCAGCAGCTTACAGAGGCTTTCCTACGAGCAGTACTTC
CDR3aa: CASSLQRLSYEQYF

v_gene: TRBV5-4
d_gene: NA
abundance: NA
j_gene: TRBJ1-3
CDR3nt: TGTGCCAGCAGTCGAACGGGAGGGGAAGGAGTCACCATATATTTT
CDR3aa: CASSRTGGEGVTIYF

v_gene: TRBV28
d_gene: TRBD2
abundance: NA
j_gene: TRBJ2-5
CDR3nt: TGTGCCAGCAGACCCCGGGGGGGCTTAAGTACGGGCCAAGAGACCCAGTACTTC
CDR3aa: CASRPRGGLSTGQETQYF

v_gene: TRBV6-5
d_gene: NA
abundance: NA
j_gene: TRBJ1-1
CDR3nt: TGTGCCAGCAGTCGCACAGGGATCACTGAAGCTTTCTTT
CDR3aa: CASSRTGITEAFF

v_gene: TRBV6-2/TRBV6-3
d_gene: NA
abundance: NA
j_gene: TRBJ1-4
CDR3nt: TGTGCCAGCAGCCCCAAACCGGGACTGGTGAATGAAAAACTGTTTTTT
CDR3aa: CASSPKPGLVNEKLFF

v_gene: TRBV5-1
d_gene: NA
abundance: once
j_gene: TRBJ2-2
CDR3nt: TGCGCCAGCGGCCAGGGGACGAACACCGGGGAGCTGTTTTTT
CDR3aa: CASGQGTNTGELFF

v_gene: TRBV5-5
d_gene: TRBD1
abundance: NA
j_gene: TRBJ2-7
CDR3nt: TGTGCCAGCAGCTTCCGGCCGGGACAGGCTTACGAGCAGTACTTC
CDR3aa: CASSFRPGQAYEQYF

v_gene: TRBV4-2
d_gene: TRBD1
abundance: NA
j_gene: TRBJ1-2
CDR3nt: TGTGCCAGCAGCCAAGATCAGGGGGTGGGGGGCTACACCTTC
CDR3aa: CASSQDQGVGGYTF

v_gene: TRBV27
d_gene: TRBD2
abundance: NA
j_gene: TRBJ2-2
CDR3nt: TGTGCCAGCAGTTTTGGGGGGGGAGCCGGGGAGCTGTTTTTT
CDR3aa: CASSFGGGAGELFF

v_gene: TRBV5-1
d_gene: NA
abundance: NA
j_gene: TRBJ1-2
CDR3nt: NA
CDR3aa: CASSSSTVAGGTF

v_gene: TRBV10-2
d_gene: NA
abundance: NA
j_gene: TRBJ1-3
CDR3nt: TGCGCCAGCAGTGAGTTTGACAGAAATTATTGGCTCTCTGGAAACACCATATATTTT
CDR3aa: CASSEFDRNYWLSGNTIYF

v_gene: TRBV27
d_gene: NA
abundance: NA
j_gene: TRBJ1-1
CDR3nt: TGTGCCAGCAGTTTTCACGGGATGAACACTGAAGCTTTCTTT
CDR3aa: CASSFHGMNTEAFF

v_gene: TRBV24-1
d_gene: NA
abundance: NA
j_gene: TRBJ1-2
CDR3nt: TGTGCCACCAGTGATGACAGCTATGGCTACACCTTC
CDR3aa: CATSDDSYGYTF

v_gene: TRBV20-1
d_gene: NA
abundance: NA
j_gene: TRBJ2-1
CDR3nt: TGCAGTGCTCCTGGGCCCCATGAGCAGTTCTTC
CDR3aa: CSAPGPHEQFF

v_gene: TRBV14
d_gene: TRBD2
abundance: NA
j_gene: TRBJ2-1
CDR3nt: TGTGCCAGCAGCTCCCTCGGCGGGAGCCCTTCCTACAATGAGCAGTTCTTC
CDR3aa: CASSSLGGSPSYNEQFF

v_gene: TRBV7-9
d_gene: NA
abundance: few
j_gene: TRBJ1-3
CDR3nt: TGTGCCAGCCGCGCGGGGGTCTCTGGAAACACCATATATTTT
CDR3aa: CASRAGVSGNTIYF

v_gene: TRBV28
d_gene: NA
abundance: NA
j_gene: TRBJ1-5
CDR3nt: TGTGCCAGCAGTATCACAGGGCTGCCCCAGCATTTT
CDR3aa: CASSITGLPQHF

v_gene: TRBV28
d_gene: TRBD1
abundance: NA
j_gene: TRBJ2-2
CDR3nt: TGTGCCAGCAGTTTCGTCAGGGGGCCTCCCCCGGGGAGGACCGGGGAGCTGTTTTTT
CDR3aa: CASSFVRGPPPGRTGELFF

v_gene: TRBV5-5
d_gene: TRBD2
abundance: once
j_gene: TRBJ2-7
CDR3nt: TGTGCCAGCAGCTGGAGGGGCGGGAGCGAGGGCGAGCAGTACTTC
CDR3aa: CASSWRGGSEGEQYF

v_gene: TRBV7-3
d_gene: TRBD2
abundance: NA
j_gene: TRBJ2-1
CDR3nt: TGTGCCAGCAGCTTAGTTGCCAGCGGGAGCTACAATGAGCAGTTCTTC
CDR3aa: CASSLVASGSYNEQFF

v_gene: TRBV7-8
d_gene: TRBD2
abundance: NA
j_gene: TRBJ2-1
CDR3nt: TGTGCCAGCAGCTTAGTCCTAGCGGGTTACAATGAGCAGTTCTTC
CDR3aa: CASSLVLAGYNEQFF

v_gene: TRBV11-2
d_gene: NA
abundance: NA
j_gene: TRBJ2-7
CDR3nt: TGTGCCAGCACCCTAGGAGGGCGTTACGAGCAGTACTTC
CDR3aa: CASTLGGRYEQYF

v_gene: TRBV19
d_gene: TRBD2
abundance: NA
j_gene: TRBJ2-1
CDR3nt: TGTGCCAGTAGTCTCATAGCGGGAGGGCCAGTAGTAGGTGAGCAGTTCTTC
CDR3aa: CASSLIAGGPVVGEQFF

v_gene: TRBV9
d_gene: NA
abundance: NA
j_gene: TRBJ2-1
CDR3nt: TGTGCCAGCAGCGTAGGTGGGCTGTTATACAATGAGCAGTTCTTC
CDR3aa: CASSVGGLLYNEQFF

v_gene: TRBV28
d_gene: NA
abundance: few
j_gene: TRBJ2-1
CDR3nt: TGTGCCAGCAGTCTAATGGGGGCGCTGGGAACAAATGAGCAGTTCTTC
CDR3aa: CASSLMGALGTNEQFF

v_gene: TRBV28
d_gene: TRBD2
abundance: NA
j_gene: TRBJ2-7
CDR3nt: TGTGCCAGCAGTTCCATAGGACTAGCGTTCTCCTACGAGCAGTACTTC
CDR3aa: CASSSIGLAFSYEQYF

v_gene: TRBV28
d_gene: NA
abundance: NA
j_gene: TRBJ1-1
CDR3nt: TGTGCCAGCGGGACACTGAACACTGAAGCTTTCTTT
CDR3aa: CASGTLNTEAFF

v_gene: TRBV19
d_gene: NA
abundance: once
j_gene: TRBJ1-4
CDR3nt: TGTGCCAATAAGACAGGCCCTGGGGAAAAACTGTTTTTT
CDR3aa: CANKTGPGEKLFF

v_gene: TRBV28
d_gene: TRBD1
abundance: NA
j_gene: TRBJ2-7
CDR3nt: TGTGCCAGCAGTTCGGGACAGTCCTACGAGCAGTACTTC
CDR3aa: CASSSGQSYEQYF

v_gene: TRBV5-6
d_gene: NA
abundance: NA
j_gene: TRBJ2-1
CDR3nt: TGTGCCAGCTCTTGGACAGGAGGGCTCTACAATGAGCAGTTCTTC
CDR3aa: CASSWTGGLYNEQFF

v_gene: TRBV6-5
d_gene: NA
abundance: NA
j_gene: TRBJ1-5
CDR3nt: TGTGCCAGCAGGGGCCCGAACAATCAGCCCCAGCATTTT
CDR3aa: CASRGPNNQPQHF

v_gene: TRBV12-3/TRBV12-4
d_gene: NA
abundance: NA
j_gene: TRBJ2-7
CDR3nt: TGTGCCAGCAGTTCCCGCTACGAGCAGTACTTC
CDR3aa: CASSSRYEQYF

v_gene: TRBV19
d_gene: NA
abundance: NA
j_gene: TRBJ1-4
CDR3nt: TGTGCCAGTAGTCGCTGGGCTTACAATGAAAAACTGTTTTTT
CDR3aa: CASSRWAYNEKLFF